This is a list of T cell receptor beta chains from one sample in a study of CD8+ T cells in alopecia areata. TCRdb's copy holds only in-frame clones and misses some; the assay was immunoSEQ multiplex PCR. The sample yields approximately 18,000 clones, about 63% seen once. Source: skin, taken at week 4, from a patient treated with tofacitinib. The source of these receptors is a human donor with alopecia areata. Both conserved end residues are part of each CDR3. The order of the fields is V gene, clone size, D gene, CDR3 length, J gene, CDR3 protein, CDR3 DNA. The D gene is left open where the match is weak. Expanded clones are given a class, and other clones once, few, many or no size at all.

TRBV10-3	-	TRBD1	16	TRBJ2-6	CAISDRGPSGANVLTF	TGTGCCATCAGTGACAGGGGGCCATCTGGGGCCAACGTCCTGACTTTC
TRBV19	few	-	14	TRBJ2-7	CASQGSSGPYEQYF	TGTGCCAGTCAGGGGAGTAGCGGCCCCTACGAGCAGTACTTC
TRBV27	few	TRBD1	14	TRBJ1-1	CASSWGQGNTEAFF	TGTGCCAGCAGTTGGGGACAGGGGAACACTGAAGCTTTCTTT
TRBV2	-	-	14	TRBJ2-3	CASSVRELTDTQYF	TGTGCCAGCAGTGTTAGGGAGCTCACAGATACGCAGTATTTT
TRBV4-1	-	-	19	TRBJ1-4	CASSQGWQGMGRTNEKLFF	TGCGCCAGCAGCCAAGGGTGGCAGGGGATGGGCCGCACTAATGAAAAACTGTTTTTT
TRBV12-5	-	-	16	TRBJ2-3	CASGLGWQESTDTQYF	TGTGCTAGTGGTTTGGGGTGGCAGGAAAGCACAGATACGCAGTATTTT
TRBV29-1	-	TRBD2	15	TRBJ2-1	CSVEAIGGAMNEQFF	TGCAGCGTTGAAGCTATCGGGGGGGCGATGAATGAGCAGTTCTTC
TRBV5-8	-	-	14	TRBJ1-4	CASSLPGRAEKLFF	TGTGCCAGCAGCTTGCCAGGGAGGGCCGAAAAACTGTTTTTT
TRBV11-3	few	TRBD1	17	TRBJ2-6	CASSSGTGRSGANVLTF	TGTGCCAGCAGCTCCGGGACAGGGCGATCTGGGGCCAACGTCCTGACTTTC
TRBV5-1	large	TRBD1	15	TRBJ2-5	CASSLSQGAQETQYF	TGCGCCAGCAGCTTGTCACAGGGGGCCCAAGAGACCCAGTACTTC
TRBV14	few	TRBD1	17	TRBJ1-6	CASRLSRDRLGNSPLHF	TGTGCCAGCAGACTTTCCCGGGACAGATTGGGAAATTCACCCCTCCACTTT
TRBV5-4	few	-	17	TRBJ1-5	CASSLAKFKGYNQPQHF	TGTGCCAGCAGCTTAGCCAAATTTAAGGGGTACAATCAGCCCCAGCATTTT
TRBV9	-	-	13	TRBJ2-7	CASSFGLTGEQYF	TGTGCCAGCAGCTTTGGTCTCACGGGGGAGCAGTACTTC
TRBV7-7	few	-	13	TRBJ2-7	CTSSLSLSYEQYF	TGTACTAGCAGCCTGTCTCTCTCCTACGAGCAGTACTTC
TRBV28	-	-	13	TRBJ1-2	CASSFPQHYGYTF	TGTGCCAGCAGTTTCCCCCAGCACTATGGCTACACCTTC
TRBV6-1	once	TRBD1	14	TRBJ1-6	CASRETGINSPLHF	TGTGCCAGCAGGGAGACAGGGATCAATTCACCCCTCCACTTT
TRBV6-1	once	-	12	TRBJ2-5	CATRGSQETQYF	TGTGCCACCCGGGGTTCCCAAGAGACCCAGTACTTC
TRBV7-9	-	-	13	TRBJ1-1	CASHGVWNTEAFF	TGTGCCAGCCATGGGGTCTGGAACACTGAAGCTTTCTTT
TRBV4-1	-	TRBD1	13	TRBJ1-2	CASRDTGEYGYTF	TGCGCCAGCAGAGATACAGGGGAGTATGGCTACACCTTC
TRBV5-4	medium-sized	-	13	TRBJ2-7	CASSSGLFYEQYF	TGTGCCAGCAGCTCGGGTCTTTTCTACGAGCAGTACTTC
TRBV13	few	TRBD1	15	TRBJ1-3	CASSSGQLSGNTIYF	TGTGCCAGCAGCTCGGGACAGCTCTCTGGAAACACCATATATTTT
TRBV7-8	-	TRBD2	15	TRBJ2-1	CASSARGLADNEQFF	TGTGCCAGCAGCGCTCGAGGACTAGCAGACAATGAGCAGTTCTTC
TRBV6-1	-	TRBD2	14	TRBJ2-1	CASRGGSSYNEQFF	TGTGCCAGCCGCGGGGGGAGCTCCTACAATGAGCAGTTCTTC
TRBV7-3	-	-	14	TRBJ2-3	CASSLLGRSDTQYF	TGTGCCAGCAGCTTACTAGGGCGGTCAGATACGCAGTATTTT
TRBV28	-	-	12	TRBJ2-4	CASSLGQNIQYF	TGTGCCAGCAGCCTAGGGCAAAACATTCAGTACTTC
TRBV11-3	-	-	15	TRBJ1-1	CASSLNAGANTEAFF	TGTGCCAGCAGCTTAAATGCAGGGGCGAACACTGAAGCTTTCTTT
TRBV28	medium-sized	TRBD1	15	TRBJ2-2	CASSVGGAGAGELFF	TGTGCCAGCAGCGTAGGGGGCGCAGGAGCCGGGGAGCTGTTTTTT
TRBV14	-	-	13	TRBJ2-3	CASSQAGTDTQYF	TGTGCCAGCAGTCAAGCAGGCACAGATACGCAGTATTTT
TRBV28	-	-	13	TRBJ1-2	CASSRRQNYGYTF	TGTGCCAGCAGCCGCCGACAGAACTATGGCTACACCTTC
TRBV5-1	-	-	14	TRBJ1-4	CASRELGTNEKLFF	TGCGCCAGTCGTGAGTTGGGAACTAATGAAAAACTGTTTTTT
TRBV9	-	TRBD1	14	TRBJ1-1	CASSASLGQAEAFF	TGTGCCAGCAGCGCCTCACTCGGACAGGCTGAAGCTTTCTTT
TRBV6-6	few	-	15	TRBJ2-3	CASSLDASSTDTQYF	TGTGCCAGCAGTTTGGATGCCTCTAGCACAGATACGCAGTATTTT
TRBV2	-	-	14	TRBJ2-7	CASSQRQSSYEQYF	TGTGCCAGCAGTCAAAGACAAAGCTCCTACGAGCAGTACTTC
TRBV6-5	-	-	11	TRBJ2-3	CASRATDTQYF	TGTGCCAGCCGAGCCACAGATACGCAGTATTTT
TRBV5-1	-	-	13	TRBJ2-1	CASSLVSRYEQFF	TGCGCCAGCAGCTTGGTTAGTAGGTATGAGCAGTTCTTC
TRBV2	-	-	13	TRBJ1-5	CASRTASNQPQHF	TGTGCCAGCCGGACAGCCAGCAATCAGCCCCAGCATTTT
TRBV11-2	-	TRBD2	15	TRBJ2-1	CASSFSGGAQAEQFF	TGTGCCAGCAGCTTTAGCGGGGGGGCCCAGGCAGAGCAGTTCTTC
TRBV4-1	few	-	15	TRBJ2-7	CASSQELTLPGEQHF	TGCGCCAGCAGCCAAGAACTTACGCTCCCGGGCGAGCAGCACTTC
TRBV14	-	-	14	TRBJ2-2	CASSLRANTGELFF	TGTGCCAGCAGCCTGAGAGCGAACACCGGGGAGCTGTTTTTT
TRBV19	-	-	14	TRBJ1-5	CASSVDRSGRPQHF	TGTGCCAGTAGTGTTGACAGGTCCGGGAGGCCCCAGCATTTT
TRBV11-1	few	-	12	TRBJ1-3	CASSLNRNTIYF	TGTGCCAGCAGCTTAAATAGGAACACCATATATTTT
TRBV6-6	few	-	14	TRBJ1-6	CASSNRGGDSPLHF	TGTGCCAGCAGTAATCGAGGGGGGGATTCACCCCTCCACTTT
TRBV14	-	-	11	TRBJ1-1	CASSQDRRAFF	TGTGCCAGCAGCCAAGATAGGCGGGCTTTCTTT